This T cell receptor (beta chain) was recovered during a study of post-analysis software for immune sequencing data. Study information: Several disease courses (relapsing-remitting, secondary progressive and progressive-relapsing) of multiple sclerosis were included.

Notes on the study in general: Same-batch preparations were strongly co-clustered by F measure. Controls had significantly higher normalized Chao1 diversity than multiple sclerosis patients. Roughly five TRBV segments were more frequent in patients than controls; TRBV5-6, TRBV5-1 and TRBV20-1 belonged to this group.

The library was made from cDNA and included unique molecular identifiers. The source material, roughly 0.9 to 11 million T cells, gave rise to 400,000 to 600,000 cDNA molecules. TCRdb fed the PCR reads into MiXCR, producing one record per CDR3 protein. Of fewer than 900,000 distinct CDR3 sequences in the sample, more than 45% were seen once. The CDR3 runs to 14 residues. Germline CDR1 MNHNY, CDR2 SVGAGI (reference sequence). The V end was cut by 0 bases, the J end by 3 bases, with 8 bases between. Concerning this clonotype itself: Antigen unknown.

The chain has TRBV6-6 and TRBJ2-5; D remains unclear. This TCR derives from a girl aged 10-17 years with multiple sclerosis. Sequencing input: blood. CDR3 in amino acids: CASSYSFREETQYF. The CDR3 DNA reads as TGTGCCAGCAGTTACTCTTTCCGCGAAGAGACCCAGTACTTC.